The text below deals with one T cell receptor (beta chain). The entry originates in a study of blood T cell repertoires in COVID-19. Overall study context: Samples of COVID-19 (acute and convalescent) were obtained from the United States, Italy and Spain. PBMCs, B-cell-depleted T cells, or T cells provided the cDNA or gDNA that made up the material.

V was shortened by 7 bases and J by 8 bases, with 26 bases between the two germline ends. There are 16 residues in the CDR3. Germline values: CDR1 SGHVS, CDR2 FQNEAQ. Authors' analysis steps: From reference gene primer amplification, estimates of nucleated cell counts were derived. The table came from immunoSEQ multiplex PCR; TCRdb's copy has only in-frame clones and leaves some out. That table supplies the V and J calls and clone size; D and trimming were determined from the DNA. The repertoire includes about 240,000 clones, more than 75% of them detected once, and under 15% sits in the top ten. Source material: peripheral blood. The chain links TRBV7-8 to TRBJ1-2, with D tentatively TRBD1 (5 bases). This TCR was sampled from a woman aged 60-75 years with active or convalescent COVID-19. The CDR3 coding sequence is TGTGCCAGCACCCTGGAGGGGCAGACAATTTTAATCGGCTACACCTTC. Residues: CASTLEGQTILIGYTF.